This T cell receptor (beta chain) comes out of a study of cytomegalovirus exposure and HLA in healthy donors. Per the germline V gene, CDR1 is MDHEN and CDR2 is SYDVKM. This CDR3 spans 16 amino acids. V was cut by 5 bases and J by 5 bases, with 18 bases left in between. 13 Jbeta primers and 60 Vbeta primers were used for the PCR. Here immunoSEQ multiplex PCR was the method, and the copy in TCRdb shows in-frame clones only, minus some. The data show 150,000 to 180,000 clones, 82% seen once. Material: PBMCs. The sequence was obtained from a woman between 50 and 59 years old in good health and CMV-seropositive. This chain joins TRBV28 and TRBJ2-2, with a possible D match to TRBD1 (5 bases). The CDR3 DNA sequence: TGTGCCAGCAGTCCTTCGGTAGGGGAAATTACCGGGGAGCTGTTTTTT. This codes for CASSPSVGEITGELFF.